The clone carrying this T cell receptor beta chain was counted a single time. Its specificity is unknown. The CDR3 has 13 amino acids. Looked up from germline, CDR1 is SGHAT and CDR2 is FQNNGV. The V end was cut by 0 bases, the J end by 10 bases, with 12 bases between. The study excluded patients with uncontrolled infection, other autoimmune disease, pregnancy or lactation. Clinicians diagnosed patients from clinical symptoms, serum thyroxine and TRAb, thyroid ultrasound and orbital computed tomography. Amplified TCR beta CDR3 regions derived from RNA transcripts. The primer set for the first-round RT-PCR of the TCR CDR3 was HTBI. TCRdb called the multiplex PCR reads again in MiXCR, with one record for every CDR3 protein. The sample contains 500,000 to 650,000 distinct CDR3 sequences, 40% to 50% of which appear only once. This sample is part of a study of T cells in Graves' hyperthyroidism and ophthalmopathy.

Study-wide results and limits: Most clonotypes that expanded in the thyroid above 0.001 also showed up in blood.

This receptor was taken from an adult woman with Graves' disease, either hyperthyroidism or ophthalmopathy (not recorded which). The gene calls are TRBV11-2 and TRBJ1-2; D is ambiguous. Sequencing was done on a sample of peripheral blood or thyroid tissue (not recorded which). The CDR3 DNA follows: TGTGCCAGCAGCTTAGAGTCCAAGGGCCCCTACACCTTC. It specifies CASSLESKGPYTF. The full variable domain, its missing parts supplied by reference TRBV11-2 and TRBJ1-2, is EAGVAQSPRYKIIEKRQSVAFWCNPISGHATLYWYQQILGQGPKLLIQFQNNGVVDDSQLPKDRFSAERLKGVDSTLKIQPAKLEDSAVYLCASSLESKGPYTFGSGTRLTVV.